This entry describes one TCR beta chain. This entry belongs to a study of control samples from healthy donors and cancer patients. The assay was immunoSEQ multiplex PCR, and TCRdb's table has in-frame clones only and misses some. The repertoire has 150,000 to 200,000 clones, around 90% of them found once; the top ten carry around 13%. Deletions cut 5 bases from V and 12 bases from J, with 9 bases between. This CDR3 is built from 10 residues. Per the germline V gene, CDR1 is LGHDT and CDR2 is YNNKEL (reference sequence). This TCR derives from a man aged 30 to 39 in good health. The material sequenced was blood. The chain recombines TRBV3-1 (or the pseudogene TRBV3-2) with TRBJ2-3, with D possibly being TRBD2 (6 bases). The CDR3 bases are TGTGCCAGCAGCTCCGGGACTCAGTATTTT. The encoded protein is CASSSGTQYF.